This T cell receptor beta chain stems from a study of cytomegalovirus exposure and HLA in healthy donors. Study results and limitations: An analysis done earlier found most TCR beta V segments productive about 87% or about 30% of the time.

To note about this clone: The target antigen is unknown.

Researchers ran the PCR with 60 Vbeta and 13 Jbeta primers. Data came from immunoSEQ multiplex PCR; TCRdb stores just in-frame clones and leaves some out. The sample lists some 110,000 clones; about 80% were seen once. This CDR3 region has 15 residues. Germline V gives CDR1 MNHEY, CDR2 SMNVEV (reference sequence). With 2 bases removed from V and 7 bases from J, the gap between germline ends came to 14 bases. The specimen was PBMCs. The chain combines TRBV27 with TRBJ2-2, with D perhaps TRBD1 (6 bases). This TCR came from a man in his forties in good health and CMV-seropositive. CDR3: CASSLKSLRGGELFF. CDR3 nucleotides: TGTGCCAGCAGTTTAAAGAGTCTCAGGGGCGGGGAGCTGTTTTTT.